Presented here are 25 T cell receptor beta chains from one specimen sequenced in a study of Ad26.COV2.S vaccination and SARS-CoV-2 variants. Treatment defined: roughly 18 received Ad26.COV2.S at low or high dose, single or two shots; roughly 5 received placebo; per-sample allocation not given. Sample collection was performed on day 63 after the first vaccine or placebo injection. Here immunoSEQ multiplex PCR was the method, and the copy in TCRdb shows in-frame clones only, minus some. The table shows about 350,000 clones, with roughly 90% occurring only once. The sample here was peripheral blood, taken in a trial of Ad26.COV2.S vaccine versus placebo. These receptor sequences come from a person between 18 and 60 years old who received the Ad26.COV2.S COVID-19 vaccine or a placebo.

This clone was counted a single time. The chain is built from TRBV19 and TRBJ1-2, with D unclear. CDR1 is LNHDA and CDR2 is SQIVND in the germline V gene (reference sequence). CDR3 size: 15 residues. V was pared by 4 bases and J by 0 bases, with 12 bases between. The CDR3 spells CASSTPGRANYGYTF. The CDR3, as DNA: TGTGCCAGTAGTACCCCCGGACGGGCTAACTATGGCTACACCTTC.

The genes are TRBV6-5 and TRBJ1-6, with D tentatively TRBD1 (6 bases). CDR3 length: 13 residues. With 6 bases removed from V and 12 bases from J, the gap between germline ends came to 15 bases. The V gene's germline CDR1 is MNHEY and CDR2 SVGAGI. The CDR3 bases are TGTGCCAGCAGAGACACAGGGAACGGACCCCTCCACTTT. It yields the protein CASRDTGNGPLHF.

V gene TRBV27 combines with J gene TRBJ2-1; 8 nucleotides agree with TRBD1. The CDR3 is 15 residues long. With 3 bases clipped from V and 7 bases from J, the junction kept 8 bases outside the gene matches. Germline CDR1 MNHEY, CDR2 SMNVEV (reference sequence). The CDR3 region has the DNA TGTGCCAGCAGTTTCGGCCAGGGGGCCGGTAATGAGCAGTTCTTC. This gives the protein CASSFGQGAGNEQFF.

This chain uses TRBV6-5 with TRBJ1-2; 7 bases are a match to TRBD1. Germline CDR1 is MNHEY and CDR2 is SVGAGI. V was clipped by 10 bases and J by 3 bases; unmatched bases: 5. This CDR3 comprises 12 residues. DNA for the CDR3: TGTGCCACCAGGGGGGCTTACTATGGCTACACCTTC. This codes for CATRGAYYGYTF.

The J gene is TRBJ1-1, the V gene TRBV7-9; tentative D call: TRBD1 (6 bases). Looked up from germline, CDR1 is SEHNR and CDR2 is FQNEAQ (reference sequence). The CDR3 length is 14 residues. V was pared by 3 bases and J by 4 bases, with 12 bases between. CDR3 in amino acids: CASSFGGAGTEAFF. In DNA form, the CDR3 reads TGTGCCAGCAGCTTTGGGGGGGCTGGCACTGAAGCTTTCTTT.

The J gene is TRBJ2-2, the V gene TRBV7-2; TRBD2 matches 11 bases. Germline values: CDR1 SGHTA, CDR2 FQGNSA. This CDR3 contains 16 residues. The V gene end was trimmed by 2 bases and the J gene end by 5 bases; junction bases not matched to a gene: 4. DNA for the CDR3: TGTGCCAGCAGCTTAACTAGCGGGGGTGGAACCGGGGAGCTGTTTTTT. This codes for CASSLTSGGGTGELFF. Drawing the rest from reference TRBV7-2 and TRBJ2-2, the complete variable domain is GAGVSQSPSNKVTEKGKDVELRCDPISGHTALYWYRQSLGQGLEFLIYFQGNSAPDKSGLPSDRFSAERTGGSVSTLTIQRTQQEDSAVYLCASSLTSGGGTGELFFGEGSRLTVL.

This clone was seen more than once but under ten times. The genes are TRBV7-3 and TRBJ1-2; D is ambiguous. From germline, CDR1 is SGHTA and CDR2 FQGTGA. The CDR3 loop spans 15 amino acids. Trimming shortened V by 2 bases and J by 0 bases, and 10 bases separated the two germline ends. CDR3: CASSLEVSTNYGYTF. Written as DNA, the CDR3 is TGTGCCAGCAGCTTAGAAGTGAGCACTAACTATGGCTACACCTTC.

V and J are TRBV7-3 and TRBJ2-2; TRBD1 is a possible D gene (6 bases). V lost 5 bases, J lost 4 bases, and 8 bases lay in between. Germline V gene lookup returns CDR1 SGHTA and CDR2 FQGTGA. The CDR3 is 13 residues long. CDR3 residues: CASSGQSTGELFF. The CDR3 bases are TGTGCCAGCAGCGGACAGAGCACCGGGGAGCTGTTTTTT.

V usage is TRBV4-1 and J usage is TRBJ1-1, with D uncertain. V shed 4 bases and J shed 1 base, with 16 bases lying between them. The CDR3 has 16 amino acids. CDR1 is MGHRA and CDR2 is YSYEKL in the germline V gene. This chain's CDR3 is CASSPRLVSQNTEAFF. The CDR3, as DNA: TGCGCCAGCAGCCCACGCCTTGTCAGCCAGAACACTGAAGCTTTCTTT.

The chain combines TRBV27 with TRBJ1-5, with a tentative D call TRBD1 (6 bases). Trimming shortened V by 6 bases and J by 4 bases, and 13 bases separated the two germline ends. The CDR3 runs to 14 residues. Germline loops: CDR1 MNHEY, CDR2 SMNVEV (reference sequence). The CDR3 coding sequence is TGTGCCAGCAGGGCCGGGGACATTAATCAGCCCCAGCATTTT. It is translated as CASRAGDINQPQHF.

This chain's CDR3 is CASSNTGPWLEQYF. The CDR3 bases are TGTGCCAGCAGTAACACGGGCCCCTGGCTCGAGCAGTACTTC. The chain uses TRBV28 and TRBJ2-7, with D unclear. Deletions cut 5 bases from V and 6 bases from J, with 17 bases between. CDR1 is MDHEN and CDR2 is SYDVKM in the germline V gene. This CDR3 has 14 amino acids.

V and J are TRBV11-2 and TRBJ2-2, with a weak D call TRBD2 (6 bases). The V end was cut by 2 bases, the J end by 6 bases, with 13 bases between. The CDR3 length is 15 residues. Germline V CDR1 and CDR2: SGHAT, FQNNGV. Here the CDR3 DNA reads TGTGCCAGCAGCTTAATCGGGGGTTTGGCCGGGGAGCTGTTTTTT. Amino acids: CASSLIGGLAGELFF.

This sequence joins TRBV27 and TRBJ2-7; 11 positions match TRBD1. This CDR3 spans 14 amino acids. V dropped 4 bases and J dropped 4; count of bases not matched to a gene: 3. The germline gives CDR1 MNHEY, CDR2 SMNVEV (reference sequence). The CDR3 DNA follows: TGTGCCAGCAGTTCGGGACAGGGGGTGTACGAGCAGTACTTC. It translates to CASSSGQGVYEQYF.

This clone was detected a few times. The V and J genes are TRBV6-1 and TRBJ2-7; 9 bases fit TRBD1. Per the germline V gene, CDR1 is MNHNS and CDR2 is SASEGT. The trim removed 2 bases at V and 4 bases at J, leaving 6 bases unmatched. CDR3 length: 15 residues. The DNA for the CDR3 is TGTGCCAGCAGTGAATTGGGACAGGGTCCTTACGAGCAGTACTTC. It encodes CASSELGQGPYEQYF.

The chain joins TRBV18 to TRBJ2-5, with D perhaps TRBD2 (6 bases). The germline CDR1 and CDR2 sequences are KGHSH and LQKENI. CDR3 length: 15 residues. Trimming cost V 3 bases and J 1 base, with 12 bases left between them. The CDR3 sequence: CASSPRARGQETQYF. In DNA form, the CDR3 reads TGTGCCAGCTCACCCCGTGCGCGGGGCCAAGAGACCCAGTACTTC.

The rearrangement joins TRBV7-9 to TRBJ1-2; 9 bases map to TRBD1. V was clipped by 5 bases and J by 5 bases; unmatched bases: 9. CDR1 and CDR2 from the germline V gene are SEHNR and FQNEAQ (reference sequence). This CDR3 spans 15 amino acids. The CDR3 is CASSPRTGGYYGYTF. The CDR3 DNA reads as TGTGCCAGCAGCCCGAGAACAGGGGGCTATTATGGCTACACCTTC.

The genes are TRBV20-1 and TRBJ1-3, with D possibly matching TRBD1 (5 bases). The CDR3 is made up of 11 amino acids. Per germline, CDR1 DFQATT and CDR2 SNEGSKA (reference sequence). V gave up 5 bases and J gave up 9 bases, with 11 bases separating them. CDR3 DNA sequence: TGCAGTGCTGGACTCGGGGGCACCATATATTTT. Encoded protein: CSAGLGGTIYF.

The chain carries TRBV6-6 and TRBJ1-4; 9 positions match TRBD1. CDR1 is MNHNY, CDR2 SVGAGI, per germline (reference sequence). Losses at the gene ends were 6 bases for V and 1 base for J; bases not matched to a gene: 0. The CDR3 consists of 14 residues. The CDR3 DNA sequence: TGTGCCAGCAGGGGACAGGGAACTAATGAAAAACTGTTTTTT. Its translation: CASRGQGTNEKLFF.

The chain combines TRBV5-5 with TRBJ2-1, with TRBD1 matching over 10 bases. Germline V lookup: CDR1 SGHKS, CDR2 YYEKEE (reference sequence). With 4 bases clipped from V and 8 bases from J, the junction kept 6 bases outside the gene matches. This CDR3 comprises 14 residues. CDR3 loop: CASSPGTGVHEQFF. CDR3 DNA sequence: TGTGCCAGCAGCCCCGGGACAGGGGTACATGAGCAGTTCTTC.

The V call is TRBV9, the J call TRBJ2-5, with 7 bases aligning to TRBD1. V lost 2 bases and J lost 1; bases outside the gene matches: 5. The CDR3 runs to 15 residues. Looked up from germline, CDR1 is SGDLS and CDR2 is YYNGEE. CDR3: CASSVEGAIQETQYF. The CDR3 DNA reads as TGTGCCAGCAGCGTTGAGGGGGCGATCCAAGAGACCCAGTACTTC.

The V and J genes are TRBV18 and TRBJ1-2, with 7 bases lining up with TRBD1. This CDR3 is built from 13 residues. Trimming took 1 base from V and 7 from J; bases not matched to a gene: 3. Germline-derived CDR1 and CDR2 are KGHSH and LQKENI. CDR3 in DNA: TGTGCCAGCTCACCACAAGGACAGGCTGGCTACACCTTC. This gives the protein CASSPQGQAGYTF.

The chain combines TRBV20-1 with TRBJ1-4; D is unresolved. The CDR3 sequence is 15 residues long. From germline, CDR1 is DFQATT and CDR2 SNEGSKA (reference sequence). V lost 3 bases and J 0 bases, leaving 11 bases between the germline ends. The CDR3 protein is CSASEGIATNEKLFF. The CDR3 DNA is TGCAGTGCTAGTGAGGGTATTGCAACTAATGAAAAACTGTTTTTT.

The V call is TRBV30, the J call TRBJ1-3; D unresolved. The CDR3 runs 15 residues. The germline V gene encodes CDR1 GTSNPN and CDR2 SVGIG (reference sequence). Trimming stripped 5 bases from V and 0 bases from J, with 14 bases between. This chain's CDR3 is CAWGRDRGSGNTIYF. The DNA for the CDR3 is TGTGCCTGGGGAAGAGACCGAGGCTCTGGAAACACCATATATTTT.

The chain uses TRBV6-1 and TRBJ1-2; D is unclear. V lost 3 bases to trimming and J lost 4 bases, with 9 bases between them. The CDR3 is 13 amino acids. CDR1 and CDR2 (germline): MNHNS, SASEGT. CDR3 coding DNA: TGTGCCAGCAGTGATGGACTTGGCTATGGCTACACCTTC. Translating it yields CASSDGLGYGYTF.

The sample holds one count of this clone. The chain is built from TRBV6-5 and TRBJ2-5, with a weak D call TRBD2 (6 bases). The CDR3 sequence is 14 residues long. Germline CDR1 and CDR2: MNHEY and SVGAGI. Trimming cost V 7 bases and J 3 bases, with 15 bases left between them. CDR3 in amino acids: CASTEGLPEETQYF. The CDR3 DNA reads as TGTGCCAGCACCGAGGGACTGCCTGAAGAGACCCAGTACTTC.